The entry below gives a single T cell receptor beta chain sequence along with its context. Quantitative 5'-RACE with molecular barcodes produced the TCR beta libraries. TCRdb analysed the 5' RACE reads with MiXCR anew, one entry per CDR3 protein. The table shows tens of thousands of distinct CDR3 sequences, with 17% occurring only once. CDR1 is MDHEN and CDR2 is SYDVKM in the germline V gene. Trimming cost V 6 bases and J 5 bases; bases outside gene matches: 4. CDR3 length: 13 residues. This sample stems from a study of CD8 T cells in ankylosing spondylitis. Source material: blood. The rearrangement uses TRBV28 and TRBJ2-5, with TRBD1 identical over 9 bases. The TCR sequence derives from a male donor with ankylosing spondylitis or in good health (not recorded which). CDR3 region: CASSGTGMETQYF. CDR3 DNA sequence: TGTGCCAGCAGCGGGACAGGGATGGAGACCCAGTACTTC.